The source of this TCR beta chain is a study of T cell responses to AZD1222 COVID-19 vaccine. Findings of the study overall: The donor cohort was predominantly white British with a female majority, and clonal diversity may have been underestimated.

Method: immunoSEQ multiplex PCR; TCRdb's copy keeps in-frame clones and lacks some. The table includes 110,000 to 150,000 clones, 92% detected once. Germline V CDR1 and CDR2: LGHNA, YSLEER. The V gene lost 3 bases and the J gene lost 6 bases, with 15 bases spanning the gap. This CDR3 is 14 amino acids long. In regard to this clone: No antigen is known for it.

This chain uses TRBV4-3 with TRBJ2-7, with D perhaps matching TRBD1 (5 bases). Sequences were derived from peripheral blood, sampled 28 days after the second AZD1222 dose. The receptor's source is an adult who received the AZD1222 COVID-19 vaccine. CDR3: CASSQQDQGAEQYF. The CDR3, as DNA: TGCGCCAGCAGCCAGCAAGACCAGGGCGCCGAGCAGTACTTC.